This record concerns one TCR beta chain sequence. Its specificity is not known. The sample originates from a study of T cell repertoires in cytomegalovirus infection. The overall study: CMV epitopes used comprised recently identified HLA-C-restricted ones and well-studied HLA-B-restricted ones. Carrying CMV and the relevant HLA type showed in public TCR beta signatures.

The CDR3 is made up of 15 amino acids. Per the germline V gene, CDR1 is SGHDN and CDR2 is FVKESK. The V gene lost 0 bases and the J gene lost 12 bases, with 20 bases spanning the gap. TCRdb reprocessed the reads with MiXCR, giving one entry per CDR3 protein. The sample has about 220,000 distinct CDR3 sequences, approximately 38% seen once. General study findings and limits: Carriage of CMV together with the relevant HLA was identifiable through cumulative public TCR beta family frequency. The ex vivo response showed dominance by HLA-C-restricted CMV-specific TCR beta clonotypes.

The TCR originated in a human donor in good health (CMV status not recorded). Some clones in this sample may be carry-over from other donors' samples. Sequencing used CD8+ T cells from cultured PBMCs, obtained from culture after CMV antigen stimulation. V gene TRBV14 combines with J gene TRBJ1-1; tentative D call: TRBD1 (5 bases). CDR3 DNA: TGTGCCAGCAGCCAAGATATGCCGGGACCCCAGACGCCTTTCTTT. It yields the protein CASSQDMPGPQTPFF.